This entry lists 10 T cell receptor beta chains sequenced from one sample in a study of radiotherapy plus CTLA-4 blockade in lung cancer. Here immunoSEQ multiplex PCR was the method, and the copy in TCRdb shows in-frame clones only, minus some. The sample lists about 98,000 clones; approximately 86% were seen once. The sample was peripheral blood, taken from a patient treated with radiotherapy plus ipilimumab. The receptors were sampled from a human donor with non-small cell lung cancer that progressed on radiotherapy plus ipilimumab.

The chain joins TRBV6-1 to TRBJ2-7; D call uncertain. CDR1 and CDR2 from the germline V gene are MNHNS and SASEGT. CDR3 length equals 13 residues. V shed 1 base and J shed 0 bases, with 4 bases lying between them. The CDR3 DNA follows: TGTGCCAGCAGTGAAGAAGTCTCCTACGAGCAGTACTTC. Translated, it gives CASSEEVSYEQYF.

This chain connects TRBV5-6 to TRBJ1-4; 9 bases line up with TRBD1. The germline gives CDR1 SGHDT, CDR2 YYEEEE. Trimming cost V 5 bases and J 8 bases; bases outside gene matches: 7. The CDR3 runs 14 residues. As DNA, the CDR3 is TGTGCCAGCAGAACACAGGGGGCCGGGGAAAAACTGTTTTTT. It yields the protein CASRTQGAGEKLFF.

This chain connects TRBV5-1 to TRBJ2-5; 8 positions match TRBD2. This CDR3 has 16 residues. Germline V gene sequence: CDR1 SGHRS, CDR2 YFSETQ. V was pared by 3 bases and J by 5 bases, with 12 bases of the junction left unmatched. In DNA form, the CDR3 reads TGCGCCAGCAGCTCTGGGGTAGCGGGAAATGGGGAGACCCAGTACTTC. Its protein product is CASSSGVAGNGETQYF. Combining the CDR3 with reference TRBV5-1 and TRBJ2-5 gives the whole variable domain KAGVTQTPRYLIKTRGQQVTLSCSPISGHRSVSWYQQTPGQGLQFLFEYFSETQRNKGNFPGRFSGRQFSNSRSEMNVSTLELGDSALYLCASSSGVAGNGETQYFGPGTRLLVL.

The gene calls are TRBV6-1 and TRBJ2-1, with TRBD2 identical over 7 bases. The CDR3 has 16 residues. Trimming cost V 2 bases and J 4 bases; bases outside gene matches: 8. Looked up from germline, CDR1 is MNHNS and CDR2 is SASEGT. CDR3 nucleotide sequence: TGTGCCAGCAGTGAAAAGTTAGCGGGCTTTTACAATGAGCAGTTCTTC. It encodes CASSEKLAGFYNEQFF.

The genes are TRBV2 and TRBJ2-7, with unresolved D. CDR3 length: 12 residues. Germline-derived CDR1 and CDR2 are SNHLY and FYNNEI. V was clipped by 6 bases and J by 2 bases, with 8 bases between them. The CDR3 DNA reads TGTGCCAGCAGGGCTGTCACCTACGAGCAGTACTTC. This encodes CASRAVTYEQYF. The complete variable domain, with remaining parts taken from reference TRBV2 and TRBJ2-7, reads EPEVTQTPSHQVTQMGQEVILRCVPISNHLYFYWYRQILGQKVEFLVSFYNNEISEKSEIFDDQFSVERPDGSNFTLKIRSTKLEDSAMYFCASRAVTYEQYFGPGTRLTVT.

This clone was picked up one time. The chain has TRBV9 and TRBJ2-1; 7 positions match TRBD2. Germline lookup yields CDR1 SGDLS and CDR2 YYNGEE. J was trimmed by 10 bases and V by 4 bases; bases with no gene match: 14. The CDR3 is 15 amino acids. In nucleotides, the CDR3 is TGTGCCAGCAGCTCGACTCCAGCGGGATCGAACGAGCAGTTCTTC. It encodes CASSSTPAGSNEQFF.

The gene calls are TRBV25-1 and TRBJ2-2; tentatively, D is TRBD2 (5 bases). Trimming removed 6 bases from V and 1 base from J, with 9 bases in between. Germline loops: CDR1 MGHDK, CDR2 SYGVNS. The CDR3 contains 14 residues. The CDR3 sequence is CASRGVGNTGELFF. The CDR3 region has the DNA TGTGCCAGCAGGGGAGTCGGGAACACCGGGGAGCTGTTTTTT.

The chain recombines TRBV14 with TRBJ2-1; D might be TRBD2 (6 bases). The CDR3 is 12 amino acids. V lost 0 bases to trimming and J lost 10 bases, with 7 bases between them. Germline lookup yields CDR1 SGHDN and CDR2 FVKESK. The CDR3 sequence is CASSQDGGEQFF. CDR3 DNA: TGTGCCAGCAGCCAAGATGGGGGGGAGCAGTTCTTC.

The chain is built from TRBV6-1 and TRBJ1-5; no clear D. The CDR3 contains 12 residues. Germline loops: CDR1 MNHNS, CDR2 SASEGT. V lost 8 bases and J lost 10, with 15 bases in between. CDR3 nucleotides: TGTGCCAGCCAAAGAGAGCCAAGCCCCCAGCATTTT. Translated, it gives CASQREPSPQHF.

V is TRBV6-1 and J is TRBJ2-1; no clear D. The germline V gene has CDR1 MNHNS and CDR2 SASEGT. The CDR3 is 14 amino acids. V shed 4 bases and J shed 0 bases, with 7 bases lying between them. The CDR3 spells CASSAESSYNEQFF. The CDR3 DNA follows: TGTGCCAGCAGTGCCGAGAGCTCCTACAATGAGCAGTTCTTC.